These 8 T cell receptor beta chains came from one sample sequenced in a study of T cell clusters in autoimmune cytopenias (dated by TCRdb to between 2017 and 2020). The instrument was an Illumina MiSeq. To amplify TRB rearrangements, a touch-down multiplex PCR protocol was run with the TRB-A and TRB-B primer pools combined in a single tube. The reads went through TCRdb reprocessing, and each CDR3 protein sequence gets one entry with no DNA. The sample table records thousands of distinct CDR3 sequences. The top ten constitute about 3.3% of the sample. For each sample, TRB amplification used 250 ng of peripheral blood genomic DNA, equal to about 37,000 genome equivalents. Sequenced sample: peripheral blood. These receptors were obtained from a human donor with an autoimmune cytopenia or autoimmune hepatitis (not recorded which).

V is TRBV7-6 and J is TRBJ1-6. The length of the CDR3 is 15 residues. Germline-derived CDR1 and CDR2 are SGHVS and FNYEAQ. The CDR3 loop reads CASSLDQGGNSPLHF.

This clonotype counts as medium-sized by frequency. This chain connects TRBV6-2 or TRBV6-3 to TRBJ2-1. The germline V gene has CDR1 MNHEY and CDR2 SVGEGT. The CDR3 sequence is 14 residues long. The CDR3 sequence is CASSLLGDGNEQFF.

The V and J genes are TRBV20-1 and TRBJ1-5; TCRdb's assignment of TRBD1 cannot be checked, as there is no DNA. This CDR3 has 15 residues. The germline gives CDR1 DFQATT, CDR2 SNEGSKA (reference sequence). CDR3 in amino acids: CSASVSQGLGQPQHF.

According to its frequency, this clonotype is medium-sized. The chain is built from TRBV15 and TRBJ1-6. CDR3 length: 12 residues. Germline loops: CDR1 LNHNV, CDR2 YYDKDF (reference sequence). The CDR3 sequence: CATSLKHSPLHF. Supplemented by reference TRBV15 and TRBJ1-6, the full variable domain reads DAMVIQNPRYQVTQFGKPVTLSCSQTLNHNVMYWYQQKSSQAPKLLFHYYDKDFNNEADTPDNFQSRRPNTSFCFLDIRSPGLGDTAMYLCATSLKHSPLHFGNGTRLTVT.

This rearrangement joins TRBV5-6 to TRBJ1-5; TCRdb indicates TRBD1, and absent DNA this call remains unverified. CDR3 length: 14 residues. Germline loops: CDR1 SGHDT, CDR2 YYEEEE. The CDR3 sequence: CASSLEGFNQPQHF.

The chain couples TRBV6-5 to TRBJ2-3; no DNA is available, so the TRBD1 call from TCRdb remains unchecked. Germline CDR1 MNHEY, CDR2 SVGAGI. This CDR3 is built from 16 residues. CDR3 residues: CASSRHQTGLADTQYF.

According to its frequency, this clonotype is medium-sized. The rearrangement links TRBV5-4 to TRBJ2-2; TCRdb returns TRBD2, unconfirmable since there is no DNA. The CDR3 length is 17 residues. Germline lookup yields CDR1 SGHNT and CDR2 YYREEE (reference sequence). This CDR3 reads CASSPAGLAEDTGELFF.

This clonotype is deemed medium-sized (0.01 to 0.1%) by its frequency. The chain carries TRBV5-4 and TRBJ2-1. CDR1 and CDR2 from the germline V gene are SGHNT and YYREEE (reference sequence). This CDR3 has 14 amino acids. The CDR3 loop is CASSLDRYENEQFF.